The 28 T cell receptor beta chains reported below all come from one sample, sequenced in a study of monozygotic twins with cystic fibrosis. TCRdb keeps only in-frame clones here, not all; method: immunoSEQ multiplex PCR. The table records approximately 11,000 clones, roughly 96% of them present only once. Sequencing was done on a sample of blood. These TCRs come from a boy younger than 18 with cystic fibrosis.

The chain uses TRBV25-1 and TRBJ1-6, with D possibly matching TRBD1 (5 bases). Germline-derived CDR1 and CDR2 are MGHDK and SYGVNS. The ends were cut back, 2 bases at V and 3 bases at J, with 8 bases in the middle. CDR3 length: 15 amino acids. The DNA of the CDR3 is TGTGCCAGCAGTGAAAGGGGACGCTATAATTCACCCCTCCACTTT. Translating it yields CASSERGRYNSPLHF.

V gene TRBV5-6 combines with J gene TRBJ2-7; tentatively, D is TRBD2 (5 bases). Trimming took off 0 bases at V and 2 bases at J, with 12 bases between the two ends. This CDR3 region has 15 residues. From germline, CDR1 is SGHDT and CDR2 YYEEEE. The CDR3 loop reads CASSLAGFYTYEQYF. In DNA form, the CDR3 reads TGTGCCAGCAGCTTGGCGGGGTTTTATACCTACGAGCAGTACTTC.

The chain is built from TRBV18 and TRBJ2-7; the D gene is possibly TRBD1 (6 bases). Trimming left V 1 base short and J 5 bases short, with 18 bases between. Germline CDR1 KGHSH, CDR2 LQKENI. The CDR3 is made up of 16 amino acids. The CDR3 reads CASSPRRQGLTDEQYF. The DNA for the CDR3 is TGTGCCAGCTCACCACGCCGGCAGGGGTTGACGGACGAGCAGTACTTC.

The chain couples TRBV5-8 to TRBJ1-1; D is unclear. Germline V gene lookup returns CDR1 SGHTS and CDR2 YDEGEE. Between the trimmed V and J ends, which lost 2 bases and 3 bases, there was a span of 14 bases. This CDR3 has 15 residues. The CDR3 reads CASSFYPGRHTEAFF. The CDR3 DNA reads as TGTGCCAGCAGCTTTTACCCGGGGAGACACACTGAAGCTTTCTTT.

The rearrangement uses TRBV4-1 and TRBJ1-4; D unclear. V was trimmed by 0 bases and J by 6 bases, leaving 11 bases between them. Germline CDR1 is MGHRA and CDR2 is YSYEKL. CDR3 length equals 15 residues. The CDR3 reads CASSQDESGYEKLFF. In nucleotides, the CDR3 is TGCGCCAGCAGCCAAGATGAGTCGGGGTATGAAAAACTGTTTTTT.

J is TRBJ1-5 and V is TRBV5-1; D not certain. CDR3 length equals 12 residues. Looked up from germline, CDR1 is SGHRS and CDR2 is YFSETQ. V lost 0 bases and J 6 bases, leaving 4 bases between the germline ends. The CDR3 nucleotides are TGCGCCAGCAGCTTGGATGGTCAGCCCCAGCATTTT. Protein: CASSLDGQPQHF.

The chain couples TRBV11-2 to TRBJ2-5; D is uncertain. The CDR3 sequence is 15 residues long. Trimming shortened V by 0 bases and J by 4 bases, and 12 bases separated the two germline ends. Germline CDR1 reads SGHAT; CDR2 reads FQNNGV. The CDR3 bases are TGTGCCAGCAGCTTAGACTCAACATTTATAGAGACCCAGTACTTC. It yields the protein CASSLDSTFIETQYF.

The genes are TRBV5-4 and TRBJ1-4, with D unresolved. Trimming took 2 bases from V and 0 from J, leaving 11 bases between them. The CDR3 consists of 16 residues. CDR1 is SGHNT, CDR2 YYREEE, per germline (reference sequence). The DNA for the CDR3 is TGTGCCAGCAGCTTCGGGCACTCGGCAACTAATGAAAAACTGTTTTTT. Translated: CASSFGHSATNEKLFF.

The rearrangement links TRBV19 to TRBJ1-2; 9 nucleotides agree with TRBD1. The junction had 6 bases not matched to a gene; V was cut back by 3 bases and J by 7 bases. CDR1 and CDR2 (germline): LNHDA, SQIVND (reference sequence). This CDR3 has 14 residues. The CDR3 DNA follows: TGTGCCAGTAGTATCCCCGGGACAGGGACTGGCTACACCTTC. It specifies CASSIPGTGTGYTF.

The rearrangement links TRBV27 to TRBJ2-2; TRBD1 aligns across 7 bases. With 6 bases clipped from V and 6 bases from J, the junction kept 10 bases outside the gene matches. Germline V gene data show CDR1 as MNHEY and CDR2 as SMNVEV (reference sequence). The CDR3 length is 15 residues. This CDR3 is CASRLTGLTPGELFF. CDR3 DNA sequence: TGTGCCAGCAGACTGACAGGGCTAACCCCCGGGGAGCTGTTTTTT.

V usage is TRBV30 and J usage is TRBJ1-1, with D possibly TRBD1 on 5 matching bases. V lost 4 bases and J 2 bases, leaving 11 bases between the germline ends. The CDR3 is 13 residues long. CDR1 is GTSNPN and CDR2 is SVGIG in the germline V gene (reference sequence). The CDR3 sequence: CAWNRLGNTEAFF. The CDR3, as DNA: TGTGCCTGGAACAGGTTGGGTAACACTGAAGCTTTCTTT.

The chain uses TRBV5-1 and TRBJ2-7; D possibly corresponds to TRBD1 (6 bases). The CDR3 is 15 residues long. V was cut by 4 bases and J by 3 bases, with 17 bases left in between. The germline gives CDR1 SGHRS, CDR2 YFSETQ. CDR3 amino acids: CASSRLGGPYYEQYF. In nucleotides, the CDR3 is TGCGCCAGCAGCCGTTTAGGGGGACCTTACTACGAGCAGTACTTC.

The rearrangement joins TRBV7-3 to TRBJ1-2; D is undetermined. The V and J ends lost 3 bases and 4 bases respectively, with 12 bases between them. CDR3 length equals 14 residues. The germline gives CDR1 SGHTA, CDR2 FQGTGA. This CDR3 is CASSFEGAGYGYTF. CDR3 in DNA: TGTGCCAGCAGCTTCGAGGGCGCCGGCTATGGCTACACCTTC. Using reference TRBV7-3 and TRBJ1-2 for the parts outside the CDR3, the full variable domain is GAGVSQTPSNKVTEKGKYVELRCDPISGHTALYWYRQSLGQGPEFLIYFQGTGAADDSGLPNDRFFAVRPEGSVSTLKIQRTERGDSAVYLCASSFEGAGYGYTFGSGTRLTVV.

This chain links TRBV6-5 with TRBJ2-1, with D perhaps TRBD1 or TRBD2 (6 bases each). CDR1 is MNHEY and CDR2 is SVGAGI in the germline V gene. Between the trimmed V and J ends, which lost 8 bases and 0 bases, there was a span of 11 bases. The length of the CDR3 is 14 residues. The chain's CDR3 is CASSGASSYNEQFF. In nucleotides, the CDR3 is TGTGCCAGCTCGGGGGCCAGCTCCTACAATGAGCAGTTCTTC.

The J gene is TRBJ1-1, the V gene TRBV28; D is unresolved. Trimming took off 5 bases at V and 0 bases at J, with 13 bases between the two ends. The CDR3 consists of 15 residues. CDR1 MDHEN and CDR2 SYDVKM come from the germline V gene. The CDR3 sequence: CASSPPGYLNTEAFF. DNA of the CDR3: TGTGCCAGCAGTCCCCCGGGATATTTGAACACTGAAGCTTTCTTT.

The CDR3 region has the DNA TGTGCCAGCAGTTTAACCGGGACAGGGCAAGAGACCCAGTACTTC. Its protein product is CASSLTGTGQETQYF. This sequence joins TRBV28 and TRBJ2-5; 9 bases map to TRBD1. J gave up 2 bases and V 2 bases, and 3 bases lay outside the gene matches. Germline CDR1 is MDHEN and CDR2 is SYDVKM. The CDR3 consists of 15 residues.

The chain employs TRBV18 and TRBJ2-7; D gene ambiguous. There are 13 residues in the CDR3. V lost 3 bases, J lost 7 bases, and 13 bases lay in between. CDR1 and CDR2 (germline): KGHSH, LQKENI. CDR3: CASSPPGPREQYF. Written as DNA, the CDR3 is TGTGCCAGCTCACCCCCCGGACCGAGGGAGCAGTACTTC. Looking up the rest from reference TRBV18 and TRBJ2-7 gives the full variable domain: NAGVMQNPRHLVRRRGQEARLRCSPMKGHSHVYWYRQLPEEGLKFMVYLQKENIIDESGMPKERFSAEFPKEGPSILRIQQVVRGDSAAYFCASSPPGPREQYFGPGTRLTVT.

In DNA form, the CDR3 reads TGTGCCAGCAGTTCCCCCGACAGGGATACGCAGTATTTT. As protein: CASSSPDRDTQYF. The chain combines TRBV28 with TRBJ2-3, with D maybe TRBD1 (6 bases). This CDR3 contains 13 residues. V lost 4 bases, J lost 6 bases, and 11 bases lay in between. CDR1 is MDHEN and CDR2 is SYDVKM in the germline V gene. Variable domain in full (rest from reference TRBV28 and TRBJ2-3): DVKVTQSSRYLVKRTGEKVFLECVQDMDHENMFWYRQDPGLGLRLIYFSYDVKMKEKGDIPEGYSVSREKKERFSLILESASTNQTSMYLCASSSPDRDTQYFGPGTRLTVL.

V and J are TRBV6-5 and TRBJ2-7; weak D call: TRBD2 (6 bases). Germline loops: CDR1 MNHEY, CDR2 SVGAGI. This CDR3 has 15 amino acids. V shed 5 bases and J shed 0 bases, with 14 bases lying between them. CDR3 coding DNA: TGTGCCAGCAGTCCGGGAGACCCGGACTCCTACGAGCAGTACTTC. It specifies CASSPGDPDSYEQYF.

This chain uses TRBV2 with TRBJ1-4; 9 bases fit TRBD1. CDR3 length equals 14 residues. After removal of 8 bases from V and 6 bases from J, the junction contained 7 bases not matched to a gene. Germline CDR1 SNHLY, CDR2 FYNNEI. The CDR3 sequence is CASGGTGWDEKLFF. CDR3 coding DNA: TGTGCCAGCGGGGGGACAGGGTGGGATGAAAAACTGTTTTTT. Full variable domain (missing parts from reference TRBV2 and TRBJ1-4): EPEVTQTPSHQVTQMGQEVILRCVPISNHLYFYWYRQILGQKVEFLVSFYNNEISEKSEIFDDQFSVERPDGSNFTLKIRSTKLEDSAMYFCASGGTGWDEKLFFGSGTQLSVL.

The chain combines TRBV6-5 with TRBJ1-2; 9 positions agree with TRBD1. This CDR3 has 15 residues. J lost 8 bases, V lost 0 bases, and 7 bases had no gene match. Germline V gives CDR1 MNHEY, CDR2 SVGAGI. The DNA for the CDR3 is TGTGCCAGCAGTTACTCGGGAACAGGGGGCGGCGGCTACACCTTC. It yields the protein CASSYSGTGGGGYTF.

In this sample, this clone turned up once. This sequence joins TRBV19 and TRBJ1-2; no definite D call. The CDR3 spans 12 residues. The germline V and J ends were trimmed by 8 bases and 7 bases, with 14 bases remaining between them. The V gene's germline CDR1 is LNHDA and CDR2 SQIVND (reference sequence). CDR3 nucleotide sequence: TGTGCCAGTTCGGTCCGGCGAGGTGGCTACACCTTC. This translates into CASSVRRGGYTF.

The chain couples TRBV9 to TRBJ2-1; the D gene is possibly TRBD2 (6 bases). The V gene's germline CDR1 is SGDLS and CDR2 YYNGEE. The V end lost 3 bases, the J end lost 4 bases, and 20 bases lay between the germline ends. The CDR3 has 17 amino acids. The CDR3 coding sequence is TGTGCCAGCAGCGCTGCCGGGGGTGGGGTGGGTTACAATGAGCAGTTCTTC. Amino acids: CASSAAGGGVGYNEQFF.

This clone was seen once. The chain carries TRBV19 and TRBJ2-3, with D perhaps TRBD2 (5 bases). V was pared by 3 bases and J by 2 bases, with 12 bases between. The CDR3 runs to 15 residues. From germline, CDR1 is LNHDA and CDR2 SQIVND (reference sequence). Here the CDR3 DNA reads TGTGCCAGTAGTATGAGGGCTACCCTCACAGATACGCAGTATTTT. As protein: CASSMRATLTDTQYF.

The V call is TRBV19, the J call TRBJ2-7; weak D call: TRBD1 (5 bases). Germline assignment: CDR1 LNHDA and CDR2 SQIVND (reference sequence). CDR3 length: 17 amino acids. V gave up 5 bases and J gave up 6 bases, with 26 bases separating them. The CDR3 DNA reads TGTGCCAGTAGTGACCACTTTAGGACACCGATGGGCCCCGAGCAGTACTTC. This translates into CASSDHFRTPMGPEQYF.

The chain has TRBV27 and TRBJ2-1; D unresolved. The CDR3 runs 15 residues. V was trimmed by 3 bases and J by 2 bases, leaving 11 bases between them. CDR1 and CDR2 (germline): MNHEY, SMNVEV (reference sequence). CDR3 bases: TGTGCCAGCAGTTTCTTTTGGGGTCCCTACAATGAGCAGTTCTTC. It translates to CASSFFWGPYNEQFF.

This clone was detected only a few times. The rearrangement links TRBV7-3 to TRBJ2-5; D might be TRBD1 or TRBD2, each matching 6 bases. The V end was cut by 4 bases, the J end by 0 bases, with 12 bases between. The CDR3 extends over 15 amino acids. Germline values: CDR1 SGHTA, CDR2 FQGTGA. CDR3 loop: CASSSRGQYQETQYF. The CDR3 nucleotides read TGTGCCAGCAGCTCCCGGGGGCAGTACCAAGAGACCCAGTACTTC.

The chain is built from TRBV27 and TRBJ2-7; TRBD2 aligns across 14 bases. The CDR3 covers 16 residues. V gave up 5 bases and J gave up 4 bases; unmatched junction bases: 7. In germline, CDR1 is MNHEY, CDR2 SMNVEV (reference sequence). The CDR3 DNA sequence: TGTGCCAGCAGTCTACGACTAGCGGGAGGGCTATACGAGCAGTACTTC. Translated, it gives CASSLRLAGGLYEQYF.